This is a list of T cell receptor beta chains from one sample in a study of T cell changes during pregnancy in multiple sclerosis. Sequenced by immunoSEQ multiplex PCR; TCRdb stores in-frame clones only, minus some. Seen here are roughly 30,000 clones, 70% to 90% observed once, and the top ten hold 0.7% to 0.75%. The material was CD4+ T cells from peripheral blood mononuclear cells, obtained in the first trimester of pregnancy. The source of these receptors is a female donor in good health, enrolled as a control in a pregnancy study. Each CDR3 is given with its conserved first and last residue. D genes are given only for firm matches. Clone size, where shown, is once, few, many, or a class for clones that have expanded.

j_call,v_call,clone_size,d_call,cdr3_aa,cdr3_nt
TRBJ2-5,TRBV12-5,.,TRBD1,CASGPGQGGETQYF,TGTGCTAGTGGTCCGGGACAGGGAGGAGAGACCCAGTACTTC
TRBJ1-2,TRBV30,.,.,CAWSSPGFYGYTF,TGTGCCTGGAGTTCCCCCGGGTTCTATGGCTACACCTTC
TRBJ1-3,TRBV18,.,TRBD1,CASSRTGTGNTIYF,TGTGCCAGCTCACGGACAGGGACTGGAAACACCATATATTTT
TRBJ2-7,TRBV6-5,.,TRBD2,CASRRTSGAYEQYF,TGTGCCAGCAGACGGACTAGCGGGGCCTACGAGCAGTACTTC
TRBJ1-1,TRBV2,.,.,CASRQEAQAFF,TGTGCCAGCCGACAGGAGGCCCAAGCTTTCTTT
TRBJ1-6,TRBV30,.,.,CAWQGGAKDSPLHF,TGTGCCTGGCAAGGGGGAGCTAAGGATTCACCCCTCCACTTT
TRBJ1-1,TRBV11-3,.,.,CASSLTVRDTEAFF,TGTGCCAGCAGCCTCACCGTCAGGGACACTGAAGCTTTCTTT
TRBJ2-1,TRBV5-4,.,.,CASSLGTLLANEQFF,TGTGCCAGCAGCTTGGGGACCTTACTAGCCAATGAGCAGTTCTTC
TRBJ1-5,TRBV30,once,.,CAWSPGGVLTQPQHF,TGTGCCTGGAGTCCCGGGGGGGTTTTAACTCAGCCCCAGCATTTT
TRBJ2-2,TRBV7-3,.,TRBD2,CASSSGLAGATGELFF,TGTGCCAGCAGCTCCGGACTAGCGGGGGCCACCGGGGAGCTGTTTTTT
TRBJ2-7,TRBV19,.,TRBD2,CASSIRAPGLSGGPLYEQYF,TGTGCCAGTAGTATAAGGGCCCCGGGATTGAGCGGGGGGCCCCTCTACGAGCAGTACTTC
TRBJ2-3,TRBV7-2,.,.,CASSWDTGNTDTQYF,TGTGCCAGCAGCTGGGACACGGGGAACACAGATACGCAGTATTTT
TRBJ2-1,TRBV7-3,.,.,CASSLIARDEQFF,TGTGCCAGCAGCTTAATTGCGAGGGATGAGCAGTTCTTC
TRBJ1-2,TRBV30,.,.,CAWSSGEAYGYTF,TGTGCCTGGAGTTCGGGGGAAGCCTATGGCTACACCTTC
TRBJ1-4,TRBV5-1,.,TRBD1,CASSSQGDTEKLFF,TGCGCCAGCAGCTCCCAGGGGGACACAGAAAAACTGTTTTTT
TRBJ2-5,TRBV6-1,.,.,CATNKGGYQETQYF,TGTGCCACCAATAAGGGGGGGTACCAAGAGACCCAGTACTTC
TRBJ2-5,TRBV7-9,.,TRBD2,CASSRGASGAETQYF,TGTGCCAGCAGCCGGGGGGCTAGCGGGGCCGAGACCCAGTACTTC
TRBJ1-1,TRBV11-2,.,.,CASSLVYRDEAFF,TGTGCCAGCAGCTTAGTGTACAGGGATGAAGCTTTCTTT
TRBJ2-1,TRBV4-3,.,TRBD2,CASSRDPPSGGSYNEQFF,TGCGCCAGCAGCCGCGACCCTCCTAGCGGTGGATCCTACAATGAGCAGTTCTTC
TRBJ1-2,TRBV21-1,.,.,CASSKNGRVGGYTF,TGTGCCAGCAGCAAGAACGGCAGGGTGGGGGGCTACACCTTC
TRBJ2-1,TRBV7-3,.,TRBD2,CASSSSGYNEQFF,TGTGCCAGCAGCTCTAGCGGTTACAATGAGCAGTTCTTC
TRBJ2-4,TRBV7-2,.,.,CASSRDIRNIQYF,TGTGCCAGCAGCCGGGACATCCGGAACATTCAGTACTTC
TRBJ1-1,TRBV11-2,.,.,CASSPSSEAFF,TGTGCCAGCAGCCCGTCCTCGGAAGCTTTCTTT
TRBJ2-5,TRBV5-6,.,.,CASSPALRGVQETQYF,TGTGCCAGCAGCCCCGCTTTGCGGGGCGTACAAGAGACCCAGTACTTC
TRBJ1-1,TRBV11-2,.,.,CASSLNGGRAEAFF,TGTGCCAGCAGCTTAAACGGAGGGAGGGCTGAAGCTTTCTTT
TRBJ1-2,TRBV18,.,.,CASSPGLQVGGYTF,TGTGCCAGCTCACCAGGTTTACAGGTCGGTGGCTACACCTTC
TRBJ1-6,TRBV5-1,.,TRBD1,CASAQGTGDSPLHF,TGCGCCAGCGCTCAAGGGACAGGGGATTCACCCCTCCACTTT
TRBJ2-3,TRBV5-1,.,TRBD2,CASRPGTSGASADTQYF,TGCGCCAGCCGTCCCGGGACTAGCGGGGCAAGCGCAGATACGCAGTATTTT
TRBJ1-1,TRBV11-3,.,TRBD1,CASSSVNRGRAFF,TGTGCCAGCAGCTCCGTAAACAGGGGTCGGGCTTTCTTT
TRBJ2-4,TRBV2,.,TRBD2,CASGGDAKNIQYF,TGTGCCAGCGGGGGGGATGCCAAAAACATTCAGTACTTC
TRBJ1-4,TRBV6-5,.,.,CASSYRAARGEKLFF,TGTGCCAGCAGTTACCGAGCAGCTCGGGGTGAAAAACTGTTTTTT
TRBJ1-3,TRBV2,.,TRBD1,CASSALRRGLQSSGNTIYF,TGTGCCAGCAGTGCCCTCAGGAGGGGGCTCCAGAGCTCTGGAAACACCATATATTTT
TRBJ1-3,TRBV19,few,.,CASSIGGSGNTIYF,TGTGCCAGTAGTATCGGGGGCTCTGGAAACACCATATATTTT
TRBJ2-2,TRBV5-1,.,.,CASSLRPQQDTGELFF,TGCGCCAGCAGCTTGCGCCCTCAACAGGACACCGGGGAGCTGTTTTTT
TRBJ1-3,TRBV7-2,.,.,CASSRAAWAGGNTIYF,TGTGCCAGCAGCCGAGCAGCCTGGGCAGGTGGAAACACCATATATTTT
TRBJ2-2,TRBV7-3,.,TRBD2,CASSLGLAGSTGELFF,TGTGCCAGCAGCTTAGGACTAGCGGGGAGCACCGGGGAGCTGTTTTTT
TRBJ1-6,TRBV7-3,few,.,CASSSLGYNSPLHF,TGTGCCAGCAGCTCCCTCGGGTATAATTCACCCCTCCACTTT
TRBJ2-3,TRBV19,.,.,CASSSSQRSQDTQYF,TGTGCCAGTAGTAGTTCCCAGCGGTCCCAGGATACGCAGTATTTT
TRBJ2-2,TRBV11-3,.,TRBD1,CASRTGDNTGELFF,TGTGCCAGCCGGACAGGGGATAACACCGGGGAGCTGTTTTTT
TRBJ1-1,TRBV14,.,TRBD1,CASSTTGGTEAFF,TGTGCCAGCAGCACGACAGGGGGCACTGAAGCTTTCTTT
TRBJ1-1,TRBV9,.,TRBD1,CASSVGGQGNTEAFF,TGTGCCAGCAGCGTAGGAGGACAGGGGAACACTGAAGCTTTCTTT
TRBJ1-6,TRBV6-1,.,.,CASSVQGPGNSPLHF,TGTGCCAGCAGTGTTCAGGGCCCAGGAAATTCACCCCTCCACTTT
TRBJ1-2,TRBV9,once,TRBD1,CASSLLPTPGTVAYTF,TGTGCCAGCAGCTTACTACCGACCCCCGGGACAGTGGCCTACACCTTC
TRBJ2-1,TRBV4-1,.,TRBD1,CASRPPRTGDNEQFF,TGCGCCAGCAGACCGCCCAGGACAGGAGACAATGAGCAGTTCTTC
TRBJ1-2,TRBV15,once,.,CATSRVYGARGIGYGYTF,TGTGCCACCAGCAGAGTTTATGGAGCCAGGGGAATTGGCTATGGCTACACCTTC
TRBJ2-1,TRBV5-1,few,TRBD2,CASSWAGLAGPYNEQFF,TGCGCCAGCAGCTGGGCGGGACTAGCGGGGCCTTACAATGAGCAGTTCTTC